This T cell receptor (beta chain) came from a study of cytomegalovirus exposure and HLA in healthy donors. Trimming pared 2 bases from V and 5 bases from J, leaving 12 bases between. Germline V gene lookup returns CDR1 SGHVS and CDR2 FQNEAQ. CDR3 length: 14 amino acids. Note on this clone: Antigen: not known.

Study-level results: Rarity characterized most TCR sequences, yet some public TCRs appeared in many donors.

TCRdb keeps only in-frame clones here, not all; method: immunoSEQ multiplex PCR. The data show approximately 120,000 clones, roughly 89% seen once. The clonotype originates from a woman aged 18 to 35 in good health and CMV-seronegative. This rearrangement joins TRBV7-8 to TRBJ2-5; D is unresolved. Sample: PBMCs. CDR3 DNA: TGTGCCAGCAGCTTAAGGAGTCTGCTCGAGACCCAGTACTTC. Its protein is CASSLRSLLETQYF.